This T cell receptor beta chain was found in a study of CD8 T cells in ankylosing spondylitis. Broader study findings: Disease-linked clones reportedly concentrated significantly in matched ankylosing spondylitis synovial fluid.

The CDR3 has 14 amino acids. The V gene's germline CDR1 is SGHDT and CDR2 YYEEEE. V lost 7 bases, J lost 6 bases, and 16 bases lay in between. This clonotype has at least ten counts. The antigen remains unidentified. TCRdb reanalysed the 5' RACE reads using MiXCR and keeps one entry per CDR3 protein. The sample lists around 130,000 distinct CDR3 sequences, approximately 13% seen once, with 3% in the top ten. The sequencing input was blood, either unsorted or a sorted T cell fraction (not recorded which). The sequence was collected from a female donor with ankylosing spondylitis or in good health (not recorded which). The chain joins TRBV5-6 to TRBJ1-4; a weak D match, TRBD1 (5 bases). The CDR3 DNA reads TGTGCCAGCGATAATCGGAAAGGGGATGAAAAACTGTTTTTT. Its protein is CASDNRKGDEKLFF.